This T cell receptor beta chain was sequenced during a study of T-cell reconstitution after alpha-beta-depleted transplantation in children. The table lists this clonotype with many counts. This CDR3 contains 13 residues. Trimming shortened V by 0 bases and J by 6 bases, and 6 bases separated the two germline ends. Per the germline V gene, CDR1 is SNHLY and CDR2 is FYNNEI. Unique molecular identifiers featured in how the TCRbeta library was prepared. TCRdb re-called the PCR reads through MiXCR, storing one row per CDR3 protein. The sample includes about 600,000 distinct CDR3 sequences, roughly 23% of them seen just once.

The chain couples TRBV2 to TRBJ2-4; maybe TRBD1 (6 bases). The sequenced sample was PBMCs, mostly from graft donor cells, obtained 360 days after TCRalphabeta/CD19-depleted stem cell transplant. The source of this sequence is a boy under three years old who had a stem cell transplant for acute myeloid leukemia, so the T cells may come from the graft donor. CDR3 loop: CASSEAGGNIQYF. DNA for the CDR3: TGTGCCAGCAGTGAAGCAGGGGGAAACATTCAGTACTTC.